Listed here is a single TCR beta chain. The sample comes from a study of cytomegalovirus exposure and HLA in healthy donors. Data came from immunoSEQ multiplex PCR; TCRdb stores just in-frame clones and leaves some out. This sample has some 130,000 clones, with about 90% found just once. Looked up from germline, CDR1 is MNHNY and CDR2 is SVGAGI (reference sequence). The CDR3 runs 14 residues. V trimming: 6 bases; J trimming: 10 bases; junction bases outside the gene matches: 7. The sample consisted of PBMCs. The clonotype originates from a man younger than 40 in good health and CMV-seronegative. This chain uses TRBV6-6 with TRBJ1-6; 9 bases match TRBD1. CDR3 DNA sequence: TGTGCCAGCAGACCGGGACAGGGAGGGTCACCCCTCCACTTT. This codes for CASRPGQGGSPLHF.